Given below is one T cell receptor (beta chain) in context. The read ends 3 residues shy of where the CDR3 ends; the end is completed using the germline J gene. This sample is drawn from a study of Tregs in tolerant kidney transplant recipients. Assay used: immunoSEQ multiplex PCR; TCRdb lists only in-frame clones, some missing. The specimen's table records around 48,000 clones. The CDR3 loop spans 17 amino acids. Germline-derived CDR1 and CDR2 are SGHRS and YFSETQ. After removal of 0 bases from V and 0 bases from J, the junction contained 6 bases not matched to a gene. Sequenced here: CD4+ T cells from blood, sampled before the transplant. The TCR was taken from a human donor who received a combined kidney and bone marrow transplant. This chain connects TRBV5-1 to TRBJ2-3, with 8 bases that match TRBD2. CDR3 protein: CASSLAATSGSTDTQYF. CDR3 DNA, as far as it was read: TGCGCCAGCAGCTTGGCCGCTACTAGCGGTAGCACAGATACG.